This record concerns one T cell receptor (beta chain) sequence. This entry belongs to a study of Ad26.COV2.S vaccination and SARS-CoV-2 variants. The treatment was: roughly 20 received Ad26.COV2.S at low or high dose, single or two shots; roughly 5 received placebo; per-sample allocation not given. Collection of the samples took place on day 63 after the first injection of vaccine or placebo. The CDR3 runs to 16 residues. The germline CDR1 and CDR2 sequences are MNHEY and SVGAGI. Trimming shortened V by 0 bases and J by 8 bases, and 17 bases separated the two germline ends. The data were produced by immunoSEQ multiplex PCR, yet TCRdb's version contains in-frame clones alone and is incomplete. The sample yields around 300,000 clones, about 87% seen once.

The receptor comes from a person aged 18-60 years who received the Ad26.COV2.S COVID-19 vaccine or a placebo. Sequencing used peripheral blood, obtained in a trial of Ad26.COV2.S vaccine versus placebo. The chain combines TRBV6-5 with TRBJ2-1; D call uncertain. DNA for the CDR3: TGTGCCAGCAGTTACTCGACGGGCGGAGCTTTTGATGAGCAGTTCTTC. Translating gives CASSYSTGGAFDEQFF.